This TCR beta chain was captured by sequencing in a study of T-cell memory formation after mild COVID-19. CDR3 length: 17 residues. V dropped 0 bases and J dropped 5; count of bases not matched to a gene: 10. CDR1 SGDLS and CDR2 YYNGEE come from the germline V gene. As to this clonotype: Antigen specificity is unknown.

Study results and caveats: Later expanders leaned CD4+, whereas clones that contracted between day 15 and 85 were balanced CD4/CD8.

TCRdb used MiXCR to reprocess the 5' RACE reads, holding one entry per CDR3 protein. The sample lists fewer than 700,000 distinct CDR3 sequences, about a fifth occurring once. The rearrangement joins TRBV9 to TRBJ1-1; 10 nucleotides line up with TRBD1. The specimen sequenced was PBMCs or a T cell subset sorted from them (not recorded which). The sequence was collected from an adult woman who had mild COVID-19 (a few samples of this study predate the infection). Cell type and time point are not known. This chain's CDR3 is CASSVGSPTGGATEAFF. The CDR3 DNA sequence: TGTGCCAGCAGCGTAGGGTCCCCGACAGGGGGCGCGACTGAAGCTTTCTTT.